The 14 T cell receptor beta chains reported below all come from one sample, sequenced in a study of siplizumab effects on memory and regulatory T cells. Assay: immunoSEQ multiplex PCR; the TCRdb copy retains only in-frame clones and omits some. The profile shows tens of thousands of clones, more than 95% of them singletons. Specimen: naive CD4+ T cells sorted from blood. These receptor sequences come from a human donor in good health.

V gene TRBV21-1 combines with J gene TRBJ1-5; the tabulated D call, TRBD1, remains unverified against the DNA. TRBV21-1 is a pseudogene. The CDR3 loop spans 21 amino acids. CDR3 coding DNA: TGTGCCAGCAGCAAATGGCCCCGGACAGGGGAGAGGGAGGATAGCAATCAGCCCCAGCATTTT. It yields the protein CASSKWPRTGEREDSNQPQHF.

The chain carries TRBV7-3 and TRBJ2-5; 14 nucleotides match TRBD2. This CDR3 is 17 amino acids long. The junction had 10 bases not matched to a gene; V was cut back by 5 bases and J by 5 bases. Germline V gives CDR1 SGHTA, CDR2 FQGTGA. The CDR3 loop reads CASSAGTSGGRRETQYF. CDR3 DNA sequence: TGTGCCAGCAGCGCTGGGACTAGCGGGGGTCGGCGGGAGACCCAGTACTTC.

The genes are TRBV19 and TRBJ2-1; a weak D match, TRBD2 (5 bases). Deletions cut 6 bases from V and 6 bases from J, with 9 bases between. Germline CDR1 is LNHDA and CDR2 is SQIVND (reference sequence). The CDR3 is 12 amino acids. This CDR3 reads CASSEDSNEQFF. CDR3 coding DNA: TGTGCCAGTAGCGAGGACTCCAATGAGCAGTTCTTC.

The rearrangement joins TRBV7-9 to TRBJ2-3; no clear D. The germline V and J ends were trimmed by 2 bases and 4 bases, with 10 bases remaining between them. The CDR3 is 14 amino acids. Germline-derived CDR1 and CDR2 are SEHNR and FQNEAQ (reference sequence). The CDR3: CASSLNSVPDTQYF. CDR3 in DNA: TGTGCCAGCAGCTTAAACTCCGTTCCAGATACGCAGTATTTT.

The chain links TRBV30 to TRBJ2-7; tentative D call: TRBD2 (6 bases). Looked up from germline, CDR1 is GTSNPN and CDR2 is SVGIG (reference sequence). CDR3 length: 12 amino acids. V gave up 4 bases and J gave up 1 base, with 8 bases separating them. The CDR3 loop reads CAWNRGSYEQYF. DNA of the CDR3: TGTGCCTGGAATCGGGGGTCCTACGAGCAGTACTTC.

The table lists this clone with a count of one. Within the sample, other DNA sequences also encode this same CDR3. The genes are TRBV18 and TRBJ1-1; D uncertain. With 6 bases removed from V and 0 bases from J, the gap between germline ends came to 20 bases. The CDR3 is 17 amino acids. Germline loops: CDR1 KGHSH, CDR2 LQKENI. In DNA form, the CDR3 reads TGTGCCAGCTCGCTGCCCATTCGGAACAGCATGAACACTGAAGCTTTCTTT. Its translation: CASSLPIRNSMNTEAFF.

V gene TRBV2 combines with J gene TRBJ2-5; TRBD2 aligns across 8 bases. With 3 bases clipped from V and 2 bases from J, the junction kept 5 bases outside the gene matches. CDR3 length: 15 amino acids. Germline V gene data show CDR1 as SNHLY and CDR2 as FYNNEI. The CDR3 nucleotides are TGTGCCAGCAGTGATTATTCTAGCGGGCAAGAGACCCAGTACTTC. It specifies CASSDYSSGQETQYF.

The V call is TRBV7-9, the J call TRBJ2-5; D not certain. Trimming removed 5 bases from V and 2 bases from J, with 12 bases in between. The CDR3 runs 14 residues. Looked up from germline, CDR1 is SEHNR and CDR2 is FQNEAQ (reference sequence). The CDR3 protein is CASSLSTLQETQYF. As DNA, the CDR3 is TGTGCCAGCAGCCTATCGACCTTACAAGAGACCCAGTACTTC. Supplemented by reference TRBV7-9 and TRBJ2-5, the full variable domain reads DTGVSQNPRHKITKRGQNVTFRCDPISEHNRLYWYRQTLGQGPEFLTYFQNEAQLEKSRLLSDRFSAERPKGSFSTLEIQRTEQGDSAMYLCASSLSTLQETQYFGPGTRLLVL.

The CDR3 DNA reads TGTGCCAGTAGTGGCTGGACTGAAGCTTTCTTT. Its protein product is CASSGWTEAFF. This chain links TRBV19 with TRBJ1-1; D remains unclear. Trimming took off 5 bases at V and 5 bases at J, with 6 bases between the two ends. The CDR3 is made up of 11 amino acids. The germline gives CDR1 LNHDA, CDR2 SQIVND (reference sequence).

As DNA, the CDR3 is TGTGCCAGCAGCCAAGATGGTACCTCTGGGGCCAACGTCCTGACTTTC. As protein: CASSQDGTSGANVLTF. The chain recombines TRBV4-2 with TRBJ2-6; D unresolved. The CDR3 spans 16 residues. Germline loops: CDR1 LGHNA, CDR2 YNFKEQ. V gave up 0 bases and J gave up 0 bases, with 6 bases separating them.

The CDR3 DNA is TGTGCCATCAGTGAGGGCGGGGGGGCCTACAATGAGCAGTTCTTC. Protein product: CAISEGGGAYNEQFF. This chain links TRBV10-3 with TRBJ2-1; the match to TRBD2 covers 9 bases. V was clipped by 2 bases and J by 2 bases; unmatched bases: 1. CDR3 size: 15 residues. Germline V CDR1 and CDR2: ENHRY, SYGVKD.

The V call is TRBV7-2, the J call TRBJ2-1; 7 nucleotides align to TRBD2. V gave up 1 base and J gave up 1 base; unmatched junction bases: 7. The CDR3 covers 17 residues. Per the germline V gene, CDR1 is SGHTA and CDR2 is FQGNSA. The CDR3 loop is CASSLVSGGGSYNEQFF. CDR3 bases: TGTGCCAGCAGCTTAGTATCGGGCGGGGGTTCCTACAATGAGCAGTTCTTC.

V usage is TRBV10-2 and J usage is TRBJ2-2, with 9 bases aligning to TRBD1. Germline V gene sequence: CDR1 WSHSY, CDR2 SAAADI. The V gene end was trimmed by 11 bases and the J gene end by 4 bases; junction bases not matched to a gene: 5. This CDR3 is built from 13 residues. The CDR3 protein is CASQDRGTGELFF. The CDR3 bases are TGCGCCTCTCAGGACAGGGGCACCGGGGAGCTGTTTTTT.

This clone was found once. In DNA, the CDR3 is TGTGCCAGCAGCTTGGTGGGCAGGATCTATGGCTACACCTTC. Translated, it gives CASSLVGRIYGYTF. The chain uses TRBV5-8 and TRBJ1-2; no clear D. Germline V gene data show CDR1 as SGHTS and CDR2 as YDEGEE. The ends were cut back, 0 bases at V and 4 bases at J, with 10 bases in the middle. The CDR3 contains 14 residues.